These T cell receptor beta chains were read from a single sample in a study of OX40 agonist ivuxolimab in advanced cancers. Profiled with immunoSEQ multiplex PCR; TCRdb holds only in-frame clones, not every one. This sample carries over 70,000 clones, around 93% of them seen once, and the ten largest clones take 14%. The starting material was CD4+ or CD8+ T cells sorted from blood, obtained in a trial of the OX40 agonist ivuxolimab. The origin of the receptors is an adult with an advanced solid tumor such as melanoma, head and neck, liver or kidney cancer. The CDR3 runs from the conserved cysteine through the conserved F or W. D genes are given only for firm matches. The size field is filled for only some rows; it gives once, few, many or a size class.

size	D	J	V	CDR3	DNA
.	.	TRBJ2-3	TRBV4-1	CASSQDLENWDTQYF	TGCGCCAGCAGCCAAGATTTGGAAAACTGGGATACGCAGTATTTT
.	.	TRBJ1-1	TRBV10-2	CASSELGSRLNTEAFF	TGCGCCAGCAGTGAGTTGGGCAGCCGATTGAACACTGAAGCTTTCTTT
.	.	TRBJ2-5	TRBV10-3	CAISEPRGAGQETQYF	TGTGCCATCAGTGAGCCGAGGGGGGCAGGTCAAGAGACCCAGTACTTC
.	.	TRBJ2-7	TRBV7-9	CASSSGQSSSYEQYF	TGTGCCAGCAGCTCAGGACAATCGAGCTCCTACGAGCAGTACTTC
.	.	TRBJ2-2	TRBV13	CASTLEGRVNTGELFF	TGTGCCAGCACCCTAGAAGGCAGGGTAAACACCGGGGAGCTGTTTTTT
.	TRBD1	TRBJ1-2	TRBV19	CASSPGQGDYGYTF	TGTGCCAGTAGCCCTGGACAGGGAGACTATGGCTACACCTTC
.	.	TRBJ2-4	TRBV4-3	CASSGDNSAYIQYF	TGCGCCAGCAGTGGTGACAATTCGGCATACATTCAGTACTTC
once	TRBD2	TRBJ2-1	TRBV27	CASSLRGLAVNEQFF	TGTGCCAGCAGTTTGCGAGGACTAGCGGTAAATGAGCAGTTCTTC
.	TRBD1	TRBJ2-2	TRBV5-6	CASSLVPQGAPGELFF	TGTGCCAGCAGCTTAGTTCCGCAGGGGGCACCCGGGGAGCTGTTTTTT
.	.	TRBJ1-1	TRBV29-1	CSVDMANTEAFF	TGCAGCGTTGATATGGCTAACACTGAAGCTTTCTTT
.	TRBD2	TRBJ2-1	TRBV5-1	CASSLEASGYSYNEQFF	TGCGCCAGCAGCTTGGAGGCTAGCGGGTACTCCTACAATGAGCAGTTCTTC
.	TRBD2	TRBJ2-7	TRBV6-5	CASSYYGEGGSEQYF	TGTGCCAGCAGTTACTACGGGGAGGGCGGGAGCGAGCAGTACTTC
.	.	TRBJ2-1	TRBV7-3	CASSPQTGYVNEQFF	TGTGCCAGCAGCCCCCAGACAGGTTATGTGAATGAGCAGTTCTTC
few	.	TRBJ2-7	TRBV27	CASSDHYEQYF	TGTGCCAGCAGTGACCACTACGAGCAGTACTTC
.	TRBD2	TRBJ2-1	TRBV9	CASTVSGRAHNEQFF	TGTGCCAGCACCGTTAGCGGGAGGGCCCACAATGAGCAGTTCTTC
.	TRBD1	TRBJ2-7	TRBV27	CASRQGDRGSYEQYF	TGTGCCAGCCGCCAAGGGGACAGGGGGTCCTACGAGCAGTACTTC
.	.	TRBJ2-7	TRBV11-2	CASSLKAGWGIYEQYF	TGTGCCAGCAGCTTAAAAGCGGGCTGGGGAATCTACGAGCAGTACTTC
.	TRBD1	TRBJ2-2	TRBV27	CASSSLDRVGPGELFF	TGTGCCAGCAGTTCGCTAGACAGGGTCGGACCAGGGGAGCTGTTTTTT
once	.	TRBJ1-2	TRBV30	CAWTFGSLVGYTF	TGTGCCTGGACCTTCGGCTCCCTAGTCGGCTACACCTTC
.	.	TRBJ1-1	TRBV13	CASSPRSTGSNTEAFF	TGTGCCAGCAGCCCGAGGAGTACAGGGTCGAACACTGAAGCTTTCTTT
.	.	TRBJ2-7	TRBV4-3	CASSQEPWTYEQYF	TGCGCCAGCAGCCAAGAGCCCTGGACCTACGAGCAGTACTTC
.	.	TRBJ2-7	TRBV11-2	CASSPLVPYEQYF	TGTGCCAGCAGCCCCCTTGTTCCCTACGAGCAGTACTTC
.	.	TRBJ2-2	TRBV28	CASSWSSVFAGELFF	TGTGCCAGCAGTTGGTCGAGCGTGTTTGCCGGGGAGCTGTTTTTT
.	.	TRBJ1-1	TRBV29-1	CSVPEGVRAFF	TGCAGCGTCCCGGAGGGGGTTCGAGCTTTCTTT
.	TRBD2	TRBJ2-1	TRBV19	CASSIAGAGYNEQFF	TGTGCCAGTAGTATTGCGGGAGCGGGATACAATGAGCAGTTCTTC
once	.	TRBJ2-1	TRBV2	CASTLPPDGGMNNEQFF	TGTGCCAGCACCCTCCCCCCCGATGGGGGGATGAACAATGAGCAGTTCTTC
.	TRBD2	TRBJ2-2	TRBV5-1	CASSLRLAGDTGELFF	TGCGCCAGCAGCCTTCGACTAGCGGGGGACACCGGGGAGCTGTTTTTT
.	.	TRBJ2-1	TRBV12-1	CAGKTGLAGVNEQFF	TGTGCCGGAAAAACTGGACTAGCGGGAGTCAATGAGCAGTTCTTC
once	.	TRBJ2-3	TRBV7-6	CASSSTDGLSTDTQYF	TGTGCCAGCAGCTCGACGGACGGGCTTAGCACAGATACGCAGTATTTT
.	.	TRBJ2-7	TRBV5-6	CASSTREQAYEQYF	TGTGCCAGCAGCACCCGTGAGCAGGCCTACGAGCAGTACTTC
.	.	TRBJ1-1	TRBV4-1	CASSSQAGVGTEAFF	TGCGCCAGCAGCTCCCAAGCCGGGGTGGGGACTGAAGCTTTCTTT
.	TRBD2	TRBJ2-5	TRBV4-1	CASSQVGEAGRQETQYF	TGCGCCAGCAGCCAAGTTGGGGAAGCGGGGCGCCAAGAGACCCAGTACTTC
.	.	TRBJ2-2	TRBV4-1	CASSGRENTGELFF	TGCGCCAGCAGTGGGCGGGAGAACACCGGGGAGCTGTTTTTT
few	TRBD1	TRBJ1-2	TRBV6-5	CASSYSRTGRGYTF	TGTGCCAGCAGTTACTCGAGGACAGGGAGAGGCTACACCTTC
.	.	TRBJ1-2	TRBV9	CASSVEHRYGYTF	TGTGCCAGCAGCGTAGAACACCGATATGGCTACACCTTC
.	TRBD1	TRBJ2-1	TRBV9	CASSGHTGGASNEQFF	TGTGCCAGCAGCGGACATACAGGGGGCGCCTCCAATGAGCAGTTCTTC
.	.	TRBJ2-7	TRBV5-1	CASSLATVSSYEQYF	TGCGCCAGCAGCTTGGCCACGGTCAGCTCCTACGAGCAGTACTTC
.	.	TRBJ2-2	TRBV7-6	CASSPLYLNTGELFF	TGTGCCAGCAGCCCCCTTTACTTGAACACCGGGGAGCTGTTTTTT
few	.	TRBJ1-1	TRBV6-4	CASSDSGGGAFF	TGTGCCAGCAGTGACTCGGGTGGGGGAGCTTTCTTT
.	TRBD2	TRBJ2-7	TRBV6-1	CASSDWREGISYEQYF	TGTGCCAGCAGTGATTGGAGGGAGGGGATCTCCTACGAGCAGTACTTC
.	.	TRBJ1-5	TRBV27	CASSFRAGGNQPQHF	TGTGCCAGCAGTTTTAGGGCGGGGGGGAATCAGCCCCAGCATTTT
.	TRBD2	TRBJ2-5	TRBV9	CASSPRSSGGQETQYF	TGTGCCAGCAGCCCCCGGTCTAGCGGGGGCCAAGAGACCCAGTACTTC
.	.	TRBJ2-3	TRBV29-1	CSENTDTQYF	TGCAGCGAAAACACAGATACGCAGTATTTT
.	TRBD2	TRBJ2-3	TRBV9	CASSAPLRGGSDTQYF	TGTGCCAGCAGCGCCCCCCTTCGGGGGGGCTCAGATACGCAGTATTTT
.	TRBD2	TRBJ2-7	TRBV10-2	CASSGTSGSYEQYF	TGCGCCAGCAGCGGGACTAGCGGGTCCTACGAGCAGTACTTC
.	TRBD1	TRBJ2-7	TRBV10-3	CAVRQGHEQYF	TGTGCCGTACGACAGGGCCACGAGCAGTACTTC
.	TRBD1	TRBJ2-1	TRBV29-1	CSDRDRADEQFF	TGCAGCGACCGGGACAGGGCAGATGAGCAGTTCTTC
.	.	TRBJ2-1	TRBV5-1	CASSLNRAPYNEQFF	TGCGCCAGCAGCTTGAACAGAGCGCCCTACAATGAGCAGTTCTTC
.	.	TRBJ2-3	TRBV5-4	CASSMNLDTQYF	TGTGCCAGCAGCATGAACTTAGATACGCAGTATTTT
.	.	TRBJ1-1	TRBV27	CASTPDGFSEAFF	TGTGCCAGCACCCCGGACGGATTTTCTGAAGCTTTCTTT
.	.	TRBJ1-1	TRBV28	CASSLGTEAFF	TGTGCCAGCAGTTTAGGGACTGAAGCTTTCTTT
once	.	TRBJ1-6	TRBV6-4	CASKQGQVNSPLHF	TGTGCCAGCAAGCAGGGGCAGGTGAATTCACCCCTCCACTTT
.	.	TRBJ2-7	TRBV7-2	CASSSAGPYEQYF	TGTGCCAGCAGCTCTGCAGGCCCCTACGAGCAGTACTTC
.	TRBD1	TRBJ2-2	TRBV9	CASSVDRGQSATGELFF	TGTGCCAGCAGCGTAGATAGGGGACAGAGCGCCACCGGGGAGCTGTTTTTT